These 10 T cell receptor beta chains originate from one sample sequenced in a study of regulatory T cells in long-lasting Graves disease. Time point reported: newly diagnosed GD, antithyroid drugs for less than 3 months. There was RNA extracted from PBMCs, and the TCR library was made from it. Arm-PCR of CDR3 regions and iRepertoire HTBI primers were used to build TCR beta libraries. One entry per CDR3 protein, called by TCRdb with MiXCR from the multiplex PCR reads. The sample contains about 610,000 distinct CDR3 sequences, roughly 15% of which appear only once. These data also featured in a second study, about T cells in Graves' hyperthyroidism and ophthalmopathy.

Sequencing used peripheral blood mononuclear cells (PBMCs), obtained at new diagnosis, from a patient treated with antithyroid drugs. Receptors were obtained from a young man with Graves disease.

This clonotype has a handful of counts. The chain's CDR3 is CASSLVGNNEQFF. The DNA of the CDR3 is TGCGCCAGCAGCTTGGTGGGAAACAATGAGCAGTTCTTC. The J gene is TRBJ2-1, the V gene TRBV5-1; no clear D gene. This CDR3 has 13 amino acids. The germline V gene encodes CDR1 SGHRS and CDR2 YFSETQ. V gave up 0 bases and J gave up 5 bases, with 6 bases separating them.

This clonotype has a count of ten or more. The chain couples TRBV24-1 to TRBJ2-5; TRBD1 might be the D (6 bases). This CDR3 has 15 amino acids. Per the germline V gene, CDR1 is KGHDR and CDR2 is SFDVKD. The germline V and J ends were trimmed by 9 bases and 1 base, with 17 bases remaining between them. The CDR3 DNA reads as TGTGCCACCGCAGGGACACCGGGGATCCAAGAGACCCAGTACTTC. This codes for CATAGTPGIQETQYF.

This clonotype showed up just a few times. The V call is TRBV29-1, the J call TRBJ2-1, with 10 nucleotides matching TRBD2. The germline CDR1 and CDR2 sequences are SQVTM and ANQGSEA. The ends lost 2 bases at V and 0 bases at J; junction bases unmatched: 4. There are 16 residues in the CDR3. CDR3 DNA: TGCAGCGTTGAAAGCGGGAGGGCTCACTCCTACAATGAGCAGTTCTTC. Encoded protein: CSVESGRAHSYNEQFF.

In this sample, this clonotype turned up many times. The chain carries TRBV11-2 and TRBJ2-1; D might be TRBD2 (5 bases). The CDR3 is 11 residues long. CDR1 and CDR2 (germline): SGHAT, FQNNGV. Trimming pared 11 bases from V and 9 bases from J, leaving 14 bases between. CDR3 sequence reads: CASLLAGEQFF. As DNA, the CDR3 is TGTGCCTCCCTACTTGCGGGTGAGCAGTTCTTC.

This clonotype was observed a handful of times. V is TRBV12-3 or TRBV12-4 and J is TRBJ2-1, with a possible D match to TRBD2 (7 bases). Trimming removed 3 bases from V and 8 bases from J, with 11 bases in between. This CDR3 contains 13 residues. Written as DNA, the CDR3 is TGTGCCAGCAGTTTGGGGGGGGCGTATGAGCAGTTCTTC. Protein sequence: CASSLGGAYEQFF.

The sample holds many counts of this clonotype. The chain has TRBV9 and TRBJ2-7; no definite D call. V gave up 1 base and J gave up 6 bases, with 11 bases separating them. The CDR3 totals 13 residues. The V gene's germline CDR1 is SGDLS and CDR2 YYNGEE. This CDR3 reads CASSVFEATEQYF. CDR3 DNA sequence: TGTGCCAGCAGCGTATTTGAGGCCACCGAGCAGTACTTC.

This chain links TRBV27 with TRBJ2-1; 8 bases are shared with TRBD2. J gave up 4 bases and V 7 bases, and 12 bases lay outside the gene matches. This CDR3 is built from 16 residues. The germline gives CDR1 MNHEY, CDR2 SMNVEV (reference sequence). CDR3 DNA sequence: TGTGCCAGCACCTTAAGAGGACTAGCTCCTTACAATGAGCAGTTCTTC. Amino acids: CASTLRGLAPYNEQFF.

This chain connects TRBV18 to TRBJ2-7; TRBD2 agrees at 9 bases. This CDR3 spans 16 amino acids. J lost 2 bases, V lost 5 bases, and 10 bases had no gene match. Germline V gene sequence: CDR1 KGHSH, CDR2 LQKENI. CDR3 region: CASSGTLAGDPYEQYF. The CDR3 nucleotides read TGTGCCAGCTCAGGCACTTTAGCGGGAGACCCCTACGAGCAGTACTTC.

This clonotype was seen a few times. CDR3 coding DNA: TGTGCCAGCAGTTTGGGTACAGGGACCACAGATACGCAGTATTTT. It yields the protein CASSLGTGTTDTQYF. V gene TRBV28 combines with J gene TRBJ2-3; D may be TRBD1 (6 bases). CDR3 length: 15 amino acids. The germline V gene has CDR1 MDHEN and CDR2 SYDVKM. V was cut by 3 bases and J by 2 bases, with 12 bases left in between.

The rearrangement joins TRBV24-1 to TRBJ2-2; perhaps D is TRBD1 or TRBD2 (6 bases each). Trimming removed 7 bases at V and 3 bases at J, with 11 bases between. CDR3 length: 14 amino acids. Germline CDR1 and CDR2: KGHDR and SFDVKD. The CDR3 DNA sequence: TGTGCCACCAGCGGACAGCGGGACACCGGGGAGCTGTTTTTT. It encodes CATSGQRDTGELFF.